The entry that follows covers one TCR beta chain sequence. This clonotype showed up just a few times. No cognate antigen has been identified for it. No qualities accompany the bases; no much larger clone lies one base away. The data were taken from a study of response to subunit inactivated influenza vaccine (dated by TCRdb to 2016 to 2019). In the study overall: Deep quantitative T cell receptor repertoire profiling was used in the study to track responses to a trivalent subunit inactivated influenza vaccine.

Library prep was done by RT-PCR. Sequenced using an Illumina HiSeq 2500. Starting from the raw public reads, TCRdb applied fastp trimming at Q25, assembled clones with MiXCR and retained in-frame beta chains. Rows are unified per CDR3 protein, each entry keeping the most common DNA and genes. This sample gives 500,000 to 700,000 distinct CDR3 sequences in total; under 30% of them show up just once. 2.8% of the sample belongs to the ten largest clones. Including the terminal cysteine and phenylalanine, the CDR3 comprises 15 residues. The sequence is cut down to CDR3 DNA, 45 bases in frame from base 1. Per the germline V gene, MDHEN is the CDR1 and SYDVKM is the CDR2. The germline V and J ends show losses of 6 bases and 10 bases respectively, and no gene match explains 15 bases of the junction. The paper as a whole reports these results and caveats: The authors proposed that each seasonal influenza vaccination may bring in only a limited number of new T cells.

These data were also reused for a study on T cells expressing NK-cell markers. As the second study states: TCR beta cDNA libraries were prepared using 5'RACE template switching, which introduced a universal primer site and unique molecular identifiers. Three sorted T-cell subsets (CD3+CD56+NKG2C+, CD3+CD56+NKG2C- and CD3+CD56-NKG2C+) from several donors had their TCR beta-chain repertoires profiled. Among the eight sequenced donors, seven were HCMV-seropositive and one was HCMV-seronegative. To restrict sorting to alphabetaTCR-expressing T cells, an anti-gammadeltaTCR antibody was added in several experiments. In over 5 donors, the dominant CD3+CD56+NKG2C+ clonotypes were among the top 10 CD8+ clonotypes and accounted for about 1.0-7.0% of CD8+ T cells. Those dominant clonotypes were again the most abundant among CD3+CD56-NKG2C+ cells in a handful of donors, at roughly 25-65%. It remained unclear whether the expanded NKG2C-expressing T cell clones were specific for HCMV antigens. The eight sequenced donors were randomly selected healthy volunteers, three men and five women. HCMV serostatus was determined by detecting HCMV-specific IgG in serum with a commercial ELISA kit. Peripheral blood mononuclear cells were isolated from blood by Ficoll density gradient centrifugation. CD4+ and CD8+ T cells were isolated from PBMC by magnetic immunoseparation with Miltenyi isolation kits. Synthesis of cDNA was primed from the TCR beta constant segment and was followed by two consecutive PCR amplification steps. Sequencing of the libraries produced 2 x 150 bp reads on Illumina HiSeq 2000/2500, MiSeq or NextSeq. Reads were demultiplexed and grouped by UMI with MIGEC, and clonotypes were assembled and quantified with MiTCR. To remove erroneous sequences, TCR cDNA sequences were retained only when supported by two or more reads. The tcR package was used for downstream repertoire analysis, and clonotypes were matched between fractions using CDR3 nucleotide sequence together with V segment. VDJmatch was used to annotate antigen specificity against VDJdb, with one amino acid substitution in CDR3 allowed.

The starting material was CD4+ T cells sorted from PBMCs, obtained roughly 12 days after vaccination. Here the chain combines TRBV28 and TRBJ2-3; 8 of the junction bases match TRBD2. This sequence was found in a man in his forties or fifties who received an inactivated influenza vaccine. Donor details come from another sample of the same person, matched by shared clones. The DNA sequence is given as TGTGCCAGCAGCCGGAGCGGGGGAAGACTCGGTGCGCAGTATTTT. Translated, this is CASSRSGGRLGAQYF. Reference TRBV28 and TRBJ2-3 proteins supply the regions before and after the CDR3; the full variable domain is: DVKVTQSSRYLVKRTGEKVFLECVQDMDHENMFWYRQDPGLGLRLIYFSYDVKMKEKGDIPEGYSVSREKKERFSLILESASTNQTSMYLCASSRSGGRLGAQYFGPGTRLTVL.